What follows are 27 T cell receptor beta chains derived from one specimen sequenced in a study of T cell clonality in common variable immunodeficiency. Assay used: immunoSEQ multiplex PCR; TCRdb lists only in-frame clones, some missing. Altogether over 50,000 clones were found in the sample, and no singletons occur. Specimen: peripheral blood mononuclear cells. Source of these receptors: a person between 18 and 75 years old in good health.

In its sample, this clone was seen many times. Sequencing ends 3 residues short of the CDR3 end; the germline J gene provides the rest. The chain joins TRBV10-3 to TRBJ2-1, with 7 bases aligning to TRBD2. CDR1 is ENHRY and CDR2 is SYGVKD in the germline V gene. The junction had 6 bases not matched to a gene; V was cut back by 7 bases and J by 0 bases. The CDR3 totals 15 residues. The CDR3 bases that were read are TGTGCCATCAACGCAGGCGGGAGCTCCTACAATGAG. Translating it yields CAINAGGSSYNE. The CDR3 as a whole reads CAINAGGSSYNEQFF.

In the case of this clone: A read error may account for a junction end that differs from germline. The sequence runs out 3 residues before the end of the CDR3; the remainder is reconstructed from the germline J gene. Additional DNA sequences in this sample encode the identical CDR3. The genes are TRBV5-1 and TRBJ1-4; no reliable D call. From germline, CDR1 is SGHRS and CDR2 YFSETQ. This CDR3 spans 14 amino acids. CDR3 in amino acids: CASSLEHSSEKLFF. CDR3 DNA, as far as it was read: TGCGCCAGTAGCTTGGAGCACAGCAGTGAAAAA.

This clone was seen repeatedly, ten times or more. The CDR3 goes on 3 residues after the read ends, and that part is filled in from the germline J gene. The V call is TRBV19, the J call TRBJ2-7; 9 bases align to TRBD2. CDR3 size: 15 residues. V lost 5 bases, J lost 0 bases, and 5 bases stayed unmatched. Germline CDR1 reads LNHDA; CDR2 reads SQIVND (reference sequence). The CDR3 here is CASSLLAGSSYEQYF. CDR3 DNA (partial): TGTGCCAGTAGTTTACTAGCGGGTAGCTCCTACGAG.

This clone was picked up many times. The observed sequence ends 3 residues before the CDR3 terminus, with the missing tail filled in from the germline J gene. This chain uses TRBV29-1 with TRBJ2-5, with 8 bases lining up with TRBD2. CDR3 size: 14 residues. V trimming: 7 bases; J trimming: 1 base; junction bases outside the gene matches: 8. Germline V gene lookup returns CDR1 SQVTM and CDR2 ANQGSEA. The DNA read from the CDR3 is TGCAGCGCCTCGGGGGGGGCGAGCCAAGAGACC. Translated: CSASGGASQET. The entire CDR3 protein reads CSASGGASQETQYF.

This clone was detected a few times. The DNA ends 3 residues before the CDR3 does, and the rest of the CDR3 is filled in from the germline J gene. V is TRBV18 and J is TRBJ1-2, with 8 bases lining up with TRBD1. The V segment lost 2 bases and the J segment 3 bases; nucleotides outside the gene matches: 8. This CDR3 spans 16 amino acids. Germline CDR1 KGHSH, CDR2 LQKENI. The covered CDR3 bases are TGTGCCAGCTCACCAATCGGACAGGGACAGGACTATGGC. Translating it yields CASSPIGQGQDYG. The entire CDR3 reads CASSPIGQGQDYGYTF.

This clone was seen a handful of times. Sequencing ends 3 residues short of the CDR3 end; the germline J gene provides the rest. V gene TRBV7-8 combines with J gene TRBJ2-1; TRBD2 agrees at 9 bases. V dropped 5 bases and J dropped 9; count of bases not matched to a gene: 11. CDR3 length: 15 residues. CDR1 SGHVS and CDR2 FQNEAQ come from the germline V gene. The CDR3 region is CASSLGLATPGEQFF. CDR3 DNA (partial): TGTGCCAGCAGCCTCGGACTAGCGACCCCCGGTGAG.

To note about this clone: The sequence runs out 3 residues before the end of the CDR3; the remainder is reconstructed from the germline J gene. V and J are TRBV2 and TRBJ1-3; 9 nucleotides match TRBD1. The CDR3 length is 14 residues. Losses at the gene ends were 10 bases for V and 0 bases for J; bases not matched to a gene: 4. The germline CDR1 and CDR2 sequences are SNHLY and FYNNEI. The CDR3: CATRDRDSGNTIYF. The CDR3 bases that were read are TGTGCCACCAGGGACAGGGACTCTGGAAACACC.

About this clone: Read data end 3 residues before the CDR3 end; the end is taken from the germline J gene. V and J are TRBV30 and TRBJ2-4; perhaps TRBD1 as D (6 bases). CDR1 and CDR2 from the germline V gene are GTSNPN and SVGIG (reference sequence). CDR3 size: 16 residues. The covered CDR3 bases are TGTGCCTGGAGTGTTTCTGGGGGCGGCCGTTCTTATGGT. It yields the protein CAWSVSGGGRSYG. From start to end, the CDR3 is CAWSVSGGGRSYGQYF. Combining the CDR3 with reference TRBV30 and TRBJ2-4 gives the whole variable domain SQTIHQWPATLVQPVGSPLSLECTVEGTSNPNLYWYRQAAGRGLQLLFYSVGIGQISSEVPQNLSASRPQDRQFILSSKKLLLSDSGFYLCAWSVSGGGRSYGQYFGAGTRLSVL.

This clone came up many times. The CDR3 goes on 3 residues after the read ends, and that part is filled in from the germline J gene. This chain links TRBV20-1 with TRBJ2-7; D call uncertain. This CDR3 contains 14 residues. V was shortened by 2 bases and J by 6 bases, with 17 bases between the two germline ends. Germline CDR1 and CDR2: DFQATT and SNEGSKA (reference sequence). CDR3: CSARSRLVGGEQYF. Partial CDR3 DNA: TGCAGTGCTAGATCACGACTTGTGGGTGGCGAG.

Many counts were recorded for this clone. Read data end 3 residues before the CDR3 end; the end is taken from the germline J gene. The rearrangement links TRBV19 to TRBJ2-3; 10 bases map to TRBD2. This CDR3 is 16 amino acids long. CDR1 is LNHDA and CDR2 is SQIVND in the germline V gene (reference sequence). V shed 0 bases, J shed 3 bases, and the junction held 3 bases outside the gene matches. CDR3 DNA, as far as it was read: TGTGCCAGTAGTATAGAACTAGCGGGACTTACAGATACG. It specifies CASSIELAGLTDT. The entire CDR3 reads CASSIELAGLTDTQYF.

This clone showed up many times. The missing CDR3 end, 3 residues past where the read stops, is filled in from the germline J gene. This chain links TRBV5-1 with TRBJ2-4; D might be TRBD2 (6 bases). The V gene's germline CDR1 is SGHRS and CDR2 YFSETQ. The CDR3 runs to 18 residues. Trimming took off 0 bases at V and 4 bases at J, with 20 bases between the two ends. CDR3 bases read: TGCGCCAGCAGCTTGGAACCCCAAAGGCGGGATCGGAAAAACATT. Translation gives CASSLEPQRRDRKNI. The whole CDR3 reads CASSLEPQRRDRKNIQYF.

Ten or more counts support this clone. Coverage ceases 3 residues before the CDR3 finishes, and the germline J gene fills in the end. The rearrangement joins TRBV5-1 to TRBJ1-2, with D possibly TRBD1 on 6 matching bases. This CDR3 has 15 residues. Germline V gene data show CDR1 as SGHRS and CDR2 as YFSETQ. Trimming left V 3 bases short and J 5 bases short, with 17 bases between. CDR3 DNA (partial): TGCGCCAGCAGCTCGGACATGGCGGACAGTTATGGC. Protein: CASSSDMADSYG. The complete CDR3 reads CASSSDMADSYGYTF.

The sample holds many counts of this clone. Mismatch with germline at one junction end may stem from a read error. The read ends 3 residues early relative to the CDR3; the germline J gene fills the gap. The chain is built from TRBV4-2 and TRBJ2-7, with 9 bases lining up with TRBD2. This CDR3 has 15 residues. Germline V CDR1 and CDR2: LGHNA, YNFKEQ. The chain's CDR3 is CASSQEWREGNEQYF. The sequenced CDR3 bases are TGCGCCAGCAGCCAAGAATGGCGGGAGGGCAACGAG.

This clone showed up just a few times. The read terminates 3 residues ahead of where the CDR3 ends, so the germline J gene completes it. This chain links TRBV19 with TRBJ1-5; 9 bases fit TRBD1. The CDR3 contains 16 residues. Looked up from germline, CDR1 is LNHDA and CDR2 is SQIVND (reference sequence). The J segment lost 0 bases and the V segment lost 10 bases, leaving 10 bases of the junction unmatched. CDR3 protein: CATRQGEPVSNQPQHF. The part of the CDR3 DNA that was read is TGTGCCACAAGACAGGGGGAACCAGTTAGCAATCAGCCC.

This clone was picked up many times. The CDR3 goes on 3 residues after the read ends, and that part is filled in from the germline J gene. This chain connects TRBV4-2 to TRBJ2-3; 12 bases line up with TRBD2. Germline lookup yields CDR1 LGHNA and CDR2 YNFKEQ. J gave up 2 bases and V 4 bases, and 7 bases lay outside the gene matches. The CDR3 has 17 amino acids. CDR3 region: CASSPFASGGATDTQYF. The CDR3 bases that were read are TGTGCCAGCAGCCCCTTTGCTAGCGGGGGGGCCACAGATACG.

This clone was counted ten times or more. The read comes to an end 3 residues before the CDR3 does, leaving the germline J gene to fill in the end. The rearrangement links TRBV19 to TRBJ2-6, with 7 bases aligning to TRBD1. Germline V gives CDR1 LNHDA, CDR2 SQIVND (reference sequence). Losses at the gene ends were 1 base for V and 1 base for J; bases not matched to a gene: 4. The CDR3 has 17 amino acids. The DNA read from the CDR3 is TGTGCCAGTAGTATAGCCGACAGGGCATCTGGGGCCAACGTC. Protein product: CASSIADRASGANV. The CDR3 reads in full as CASSIADRASGANVLTF.

Ten or more counts support this clone. The read halts 3 residues ahead of the CDR3 end, with the missing end drawn from the germline J gene. The chain uses TRBV5-6 and TRBJ2-1, with 10 bases lining up with TRBD1. This CDR3 is 15 amino acids long. Germline trimming cut 4 bases from V and 8 bases from J; bases unmatched to any gene: 9. Germline CDR1 reads SGHDT; CDR2 reads YYEEEE. The CDR3 loop reads CASSLWDRGLDEQFF. The covered CDR3 bases are TGTGCCAGCAGCCTTTGGGACAGGGGTTTAGATGAG.

This clone was observed a handful of times. The CDR3 end falls 3 residues outside the read, so it is completed with the germline J gene. This chain uses TRBV19 with TRBJ1-2; TRBD1 aligns across 8 bases. Germline V gene sequence: CDR1 LNHDA, CDR2 SQIVND (reference sequence). CDR3 size: 18 residues. The CDR3 bases that were read are TGTGCCAGCCGGGGACAGGAGCGAGCGGCGGGAGGTTCAAACGAC. Translated: CASRGQERAAGGSND. The whole CDR3 sequence reads CASRGQERAAGGSNDYTF.

This clone was seen many times. The CDR3 end lies 3 residues beyond the end of the read and is filled in from the germline J gene. The chain links TRBV30 to TRBJ2-2; TRBD2 agrees at 7 bases. The trim removed 0 bases at V and 1 base at J, leaving 5 bases unmatched. This CDR3 has 16 amino acids. The germline V gene encodes CDR1 GTSNPN and CDR2 SVGIG (reference sequence). CDR3: CAWSVVGGVNTGELFF. The CDR3 DNA, read in part, is TGTGCCTGGAGTGTAGTTGGGGGGGTGAACACCGGGGAG.

This clone came up many times. The CDR3: CSARGGQRPLSTDTQYF. Partial CDR3 DNA: TGCAGTGCTAGAGGGGGACAACGGCCCCTAAGCACAGATACG. This chain links TRBV20-1 with TRBJ2-3, with D possibly TRBD1 on 6 matching bases. The read falls 3 residues short of the CDR3 end, and the missing part is taken from the germline J gene. Germline CDR1 and CDR2: DFQATT and SNEGSKA (reference sequence). V was clipped by 1 base and J by 0 bases, with 17 bases between them. CDR3 length equals 17 residues.

This clone was counted at least ten times. The observed sequence ends 3 residues before the CDR3 terminus, with the missing tail filled in from the germline J gene. J is TRBJ2-7 and V is TRBV18, with 11 bases fitting TRBD1. CDR1 is KGHSH, CDR2 LQKENI, per germline. The CDR3 sequence is 14 residues long. The ends lost 5 bases at V and 4 bases at J; junction bases unmatched: 4. The chain's CDR3 is CASSVRDRGYEQYF. The DNA read from the CDR3 is TGTGCCAGCTCAGTCCGGGACAGGGGGTACGAG.

This clone was seen repeatedly, ten times or more. The read halts 3 residues ahead of the CDR3 end, with the missing end drawn from the germline J gene. V usage is TRBV29-1 and J usage is TRBJ2-1; 8 nucleotides line up with TRBD1. The V segment lost 7 bases and the J segment 4 bases; nucleotides outside the gene matches: 6. There are 13 residues in the CDR3. Per the germline V gene, CDR1 is SQVTM and CDR2 is ANQGSEA. The part of the CDR3 DNA that was read is TGCAGCGCTCCTGACAGGGGATACAATGAG. Translated, it gives CSAPDRGYNE. The full CDR3 protein reads CSAPDRGYNEQFF.

The table lists this clone with a few counts. Sequencing ends 3 residues short of the CDR3 end; the germline J gene provides the rest. The chain combines TRBV7-9 with TRBJ1-1; no clear D. Between the trimmed V and J ends, which lost 5 bases and 0 bases, there was a span of 7 bases. The CDR3 length is 13 residues. Germline assignment: CDR1 SEHNR and CDR2 FQNEAQ (reference sequence). The CDR3 loop reads CASSAQVNTEAFF. The CDR3 bases that were read are TGTGCCAGCAGCGCCCAGGTGAACACTGAA. The variable domain in full, with the rest retrieved from reference TRBV7-9 and TRBJ1-1, is DTGVSQNPRHKITKRGQNVTFRCDPISEHNRLYWYRQTLGQGPEFLTYFQNEAQLEKSRLLSDRFSAERPKGSFSTLEIQRTEQGDSAMYLCASSAQVNTEAFFGQGTRLTVV.

This clone was seen many times. The CDR3 end lies 3 residues beyond the end of the read and is filled in from the germline J gene. This chain uses TRBV6-1 with TRBJ2-1, with a weak D call TRBD2 (6 bases). The germline CDR1 and CDR2 sequences are MNHNS and SASEGT. This CDR3 spans 15 amino acids. V dropped 0 bases and J dropped 4 bases, with 10 bases sitting between them. CDR3 loop: CASSEAGGLYNEQFF. The CDR3 bases that were read are TGTGCCAGCAGTGAAGCTGGGGGACTTTACAATGAG.

There are a few counts of this clone. The read ends 3 residues shy of where the CDR3 ends; the end is completed using the germline J gene. The V gene is TRBV30, the J gene TRBJ1-6; D may be TRBD1 (5 bases). Looked up from germline, CDR1 is GTSNPN and CDR2 is SVGIG (reference sequence). The length of the CDR3 is 13 residues. The germline V and J ends were trimmed by 3 bases and 8 bases, with 11 bases remaining between them. This CDR3 is CAWSPQGDSPLHF. Partial CDR3 DNA: TGTGCCTGGAGCCCCCAGGGCGATTCACCC.

This clone was detected ten times or more. Sequencing ends 3 residues short of the CDR3 end; the germline J gene provides the rest. The chain joins TRBV20-1 to TRBJ2-7, with TRBD2 matching over 12 bases. The CDR3 is 14 amino acids. J gave up 5 bases and V 2 bases, and 4 bases lay outside the gene matches. CDR1 DFQATT and CDR2 SNEGSKA come from the germline V gene (reference sequence). CDR3 DNA (partial): TGCAGTGCTAGACCACTAGCGGGAGGTGACGAG. This gives the protein CSARPLAGGDE. In full, the CDR3 reads CSARPLAGGDEQYF.

This clone was recorded at least ten times. Coverage ceases 3 residues before the CDR3 finishes, and the germline J gene fills in the end. The chain has TRBV5-1 and TRBJ2-3, with 13 bases fitting TRBD2. CDR3 length: 17 amino acids. Germline CDR1 reads SGHRS; CDR2 reads YFSETQ. The J segment lost 5 bases and the V segment lost 0 bases, leaving 6 bases of the junction unmatched. Partial CDR3 DNA: TGCGCCAGCAGCTTGGGAAGGGGACTAGCGGGACTAGATACG. It specifies CASSLGRGLAGLDT. The entire CDR3 sequence reads CASSLGRGLAGLDTQYF.